Listed here are 29 T cell receptor beta chains from one sample, sequenced in a study of blood T cell repertoires in COVID-19. This table comes from immunoSEQ multiplex PCR, and its TCRdb copy is limited to in-frame clones, with some not included. There are roughly 100,000 clones in the sample; 70% to 90% occur only once, and 9.5% to 10% lies in the top ten. Sequenced sample: peripheral blood. These receptors were collected from a man aged 40-50 years with active or convalescent COVID-19.

This clone was seen once. The rearrangement joins TRBV10-2 to TRBJ2-5; a weak D match, TRBD1 (5 bases). The germline CDR1 and CDR2 sequences are WSHSY and SAAADI. Deletions cut 3 bases from V and 2 bases from J, with 13 bases between. This CDR3 contains 15 residues. The CDR3 protein is CASSDRAGFQETQYF. In DNA form, the CDR3 reads TGCGCCAGCAGTGACAGGGCCGGGTTTCAAGAGACCCAGTACTTC.

Points on this clone: The junction shows a germline mismatch at one end, possibly a read error. This chain uses TRBV7-2 with TRBJ2-2, with a weak D call TRBD2 (6 bases). The CDR3 covers 13 residues. CDR1 is SGHTA and CDR2 is FQGNSA in the germline V gene. The CDR3 coding sequence is TGTGCCAGCAGCTTAGCGGTGTGGGGGGAGTTGTTTTTT. Protein product: CASSLAVWGELFF.

The V gene is TRBV29-1, the J gene TRBJ1-4, with TRBD1 as a possible D gene (6 bases). Per germline, CDR1 SQVTM and CDR2 ANQGSEA. The CDR3 contains 12 residues. Trimming took 5 bases from V and 7 from J, leaving 11 bases between them. The CDR3 DNA reads TGCAGCGTTCAGGGGAATGCTGAAAAACTGTTTTTT. Protein product: CSVQGNAEKLFF.

In this sample, this clone turned up once. CDR3 sequence (DNA): TGTGCCAGCTCACCCGCCCCAGATCAATTTAAAAAGCAGTACTTC. It translates to CASSPAPDQFKKQYF. V usage is TRBV18 and J usage is TRBJ2-7, with D unclear. Germline-derived CDR1 and CDR2 are KGHSH and LQKENI. V shed 3 bases and J shed 8 bases, with 20 bases lying between them. This CDR3 comprises 15 residues.

This rearrangement joins TRBV27 to TRBJ1-6; a weak D match, TRBD1 (5 bases). CDR3 size: 14 residues. Per the germline V gene, CDR1 is MNHEY and CDR2 is SMNVEV (reference sequence). Trimming cost V 6 bases and J 8 bases, with 14 bases left between them. The CDR3 sequence: CASSGGTLYSPLHF. The CDR3 DNA follows: TGTGCCAGCAGCGGGGGGACCTTATATTCACCCCTCCACTTT.

DNA for the CDR3: TGTGCCAGCAGCTCAGGACAGGGGAGGGGCTACACCTTC. Its protein is CASSSGQGRGYTF. The gene calls are TRBV7-8 and TRBJ1-2, with 9 positions matching TRBD1. Per the germline V gene, CDR1 is SGHVS and CDR2 is FQNEAQ. Unmatched junction bases numbered 5, after V lost 4 bases and J lost 8 bases. This CDR3 has 13 amino acids.

The table lists this clone with many counts. The chain couples TRBV24-1 to TRBJ1-6; TRBD1 aligns across 7 bases. The CDR3 has 15 amino acids. The germline gives CDR1 KGHDR, CDR2 SFDVKD. Trimming at V came to 7 bases and at J to 2 bases, leaving 4 bases not matched to a gene. CDR3 loop: CATRGGEPYNSPLHF. The CDR3 region has the DNA TGTGCCACCAGAGGGGGCGAACCCTATAATTCACCCCTCCACTTT.

V usage is TRBV5-4 and J usage is TRBJ2-7, with D perhaps TRBD1 (6 bases). The germline V gene encodes CDR1 SGHNT and CDR2 YYREEE (reference sequence). The CDR3 has 14 residues. The V end lost 2 bases, the J end lost 0 bases, and 9 bases lay between the germline ends. The CDR3 is CASSLTDSSYEQYF. CDR3 coding DNA: TGTGCCAGCAGCTTAACGGACAGCTCCTACGAGCAGTACTTC.

The rearrangement uses TRBV3-1 (or the pseudogene TRBV3-2) and TRBJ2-1, with D maybe TRBD1 (6 bases). The CDR3 loop spans 20 amino acids. Germline V lookup: CDR1 LGHDT, CDR2 YNNKEL (reference sequence). The V and J ends lost 1 base and 3 bases respectively, with 25 bases between them. CDR3 bases: TGTGCCAGCAGCCAAGTATCATCCAAGGGACGCGACAGGAGCTACAATGAGCAGTTCTTC. It is translated as CASSQVSSKGRDRSYNEQFF.

This clone was seen more than once but under ten times. The chain links TRBV5-8 to TRBJ1-6; the D gene is possibly TRBD1 (6 bases). Trimming stripped 10 bases from V and 0 bases from J, with 14 bases between. The germline V gene encodes CDR1 SGHTS and CDR2 YDEGEE. The CDR3 is 15 amino acids. CDR3 amino acids: CAGTRGHSYNSPLHF. For the CDR3, the DNA is TGTGCCGGCACCCGGGGACACTCCTATAATTCACCCCTCCACTTT.

This chain connects TRBV19 to TRBJ1-4, with D perhaps matching TRBD1 (5 bases). The CDR3 spans 17 residues. The V gene lost 3 bases and the J gene lost 7 bases, with 21 bases spanning the gap. The germline V gene encodes CDR1 LNHDA and CDR2 SQIVND (reference sequence). The CDR3 region has the DNA TGTGCCAGTAGTATTGGTATTTCGGGGCCGCGGGGTGAAAAACTGTTTTTT. This gives the protein CASSIGISGPRGEKLFF.

The rearrangement joins TRBV11-2 to TRBJ1-6; 7 nucleotides match TRBD1. Germline values: CDR1 SGHAT, CDR2 FQNNGV. V shed 5 bases and J 7 bases; nucleotides not matched to a gene: 11. CDR3 length: 16 amino acids. The CDR3 DNA sequence: TGTGCCAGCAGCCCACAGGGGAATGGCATAAATTCACCCCTCCACTTT. It codes for CASSPQGNGINSPLHF.

This clone has a single count. The V call is TRBV11-2, the J call TRBJ2-2; TRBD1 aligns across 7 bases. CDR1 and CDR2 (germline): SGHAT, FQNNGV. The trim removed 8 bases at V and 7 bases at J, leaving 10 bases unmatched. This CDR3 contains 14 residues. CDR3 in DNA: TGTGCCAGCGAACTGAGGGGGCGCAGCGGGGAGCTGTTTTTT. Protein sequence: CASELRGRSGELFF.

The rearrangement uses TRBV10-1 and TRBJ2-5; D is uncertain. Germline V gene data show CDR1 as WNHNN and CDR2 as SYGVQD (reference sequence). The V end lost 0 bases, the J end lost 7 bases, and 9 bases lay between the germline ends. The CDR3 totals 13 residues. In DNA, the CDR3 is TGCGCCAGCAGTGAGTCTTCCCGAGGGACCCAGTACTTC. Encoded protein: CASSESSRGTQYF.

V usage is TRBV4-1 and J usage is TRBJ2-1, with TRBD2 identical over 8 bases. Germline-derived CDR1 and CDR2 are MGHRA and YSYEKL. J gave up 8 bases and V 0 bases, and 6 bases lay outside the gene matches. The CDR3 is made up of 15 amino acids. The CDR3 loop reads CASSQDRTSSDEQFF. CDR3 DNA: TGCGCCAGCAGCCAAGACCGGACTAGCTCGGATGAGCAGTTCTTC.

The gene calls are TRBV5-1 and TRBJ2-1; 9 positions match TRBD1. The CDR3 covers 14 residues. Losses at the gene ends were 0 bases for V and 15 bases for J; bases not matched to a gene: 10. Germline V gene lookup returns CDR1 SGHRS and CDR2 YFSETQ. CDR3 bases: TGCGCCAGCAGCTTGGGGACAGGGGTGGGCCCCGGGTTCTTC. It codes for CASSLGTGVGPGFF. The whole variable domain, remainder taken from reference TRBV5-1 and TRBJ2-1, is KAGVTQTPRYLIKTRGQQVTLSCSPISGHRSVSWYQQTPGQGLQFLFEYFSETQRNKGNFPGRFSGRQFSNSRSEMNVSTLELGDSALYLCASSLGTGVGPGFFGPGTRLTVL.

The CDR3 spells CASSQGAGPFYNEQFF. The CDR3, as DNA: TGCGCCAGCAGCCAAGGTGCGGGTCCCTTCTACAATGAGCAGTTCTTC. This sequence joins TRBV4-1 and TRBJ2-1, with a possible D match to TRBD2 (5 bases). CDR1 is MGHRA and CDR2 is YSYEKL in the germline V gene. Trimming shortened V by 1 base and J by 3 bases, and 13 bases separated the two germline ends. This CDR3 region has 16 residues.

This clone has more than one count but fewer than ten. V gene TRBV6-5 combines with J gene TRBJ2-7; 10 nucleotides align to TRBD2. V dropped 2 bases and J dropped 3; count of bases not matched to a gene: 7. Germline CDR1 MNHEY, CDR2 SVGAGI. The CDR3 loop spans 16 amino acids. CDR3 in DNA: TGTGCCAGCAGTTACCTCATAGCGGGGGGAATCTACGAGCAGTACTTC. Protein: CASSYLIAGGIYEQYF.

The chain uses TRBV18 and TRBJ2-7, with 8 positions matching TRBD1. This CDR3 has 15 residues. J was trimmed by 0 bases and V by 4 bases; bases with no gene match: 5. The germline V gene has CDR1 KGHSH and CDR2 LQKENI. CDR3 DNA sequence: TGTGCCAGCTCACTCGCCAGGGGGCCCTCCTACGAGCAGTACTTC. It yields the protein CASSLARGPSYEQYF.

For this clone: The junction and the germline gene differ at one end; a read error may be behind it. This chain joins TRBV5-6 and TRBJ1-3, with unresolved D. CDR1 and CDR2 from the germline V gene are SGHDT and YYEEEE. The CDR3 sequence is 12 residues long. CDR3 protein: CASSLARVLEHF. Written as DNA, the CDR3 is TGTGCCAGCAGCTTGGCCCGGGTACTAGAGCATTTT.

The V and J genes are TRBV5-1 and TRBJ2-3; TRBD2 matches at 13 bases. CDR1 SGHRS and CDR2 YFSETQ come from the germline V gene. There are 16 residues in the CDR3. V gave up 4 bases and J gave up 7 bases; unmatched junction bases: 9. The CDR3 DNA sequence: TGCGCCAGCAGCGCGCGTACTAGCGGGGGGGCCAATACGCAGTATTTT. Protein product: CASSARTSGGANTQYF.

The J gene is TRBJ1-5, the V gene TRBV5-4; D is uncertain. In germline, CDR1 is SGHNT, CDR2 YYREEE (reference sequence). The CDR3 spans 14 residues. Trimming left V 1 base short and J 4 bases short, with 9 bases between. CDR3 DNA sequence: TGTGCCAGCAGCTTGTTTGAGGGAAATCAGCCCCAGCATTTT. It is translated as CASSLFEGNQPQHF.

This clone was seen once. This rearrangement joins TRBV9 to TRBJ2-5; 10 bases match TRBD2. Per the germline V gene, CDR1 is SGDLS and CDR2 is YYNGEE. This CDR3 has 18 residues. V gave up 0 bases and J gave up 5 bases; unmatched junction bases: 13. CDR3 region: CASSVGFLSGGARETQYF. Here the CDR3 DNA reads TGTGCCAGCAGCGTAGGCTTTCTGAGCGGGGGGGCTCGGGAGACCCAGTACTTC.

V gene TRBV18 combines with J gene TRBJ2-2; D perhaps matches TRBD1 (5 bases). Trimming cost V 11 bases and J 5 bases, with 12 bases left between them. CDR1 and CDR2 (germline): KGHSH, LQKENI. The CDR3 runs 12 residues. The CDR3 loop is CASRPGTGELFF. The CDR3 coding sequence is TGTGCCTCCCGACCAGGGACCGGGGAGCTGTTTTTT.

The V gene is TRBV3-1 (or the pseudogene TRBV3-2), the J gene TRBJ1-1; D is perhaps TRBD1 (6 bases). This CDR3 has 14 amino acids. CDR1 and CDR2 (germline): LGHDT, YNNKEL (reference sequence). Trimming removed 3 bases at V and 7 bases at J, with 15 bases between. The CDR3 DNA is TGTGCCAGCAGCCACACAACAGGGACCAGTGAAGCTTTCTTT. Its protein is CASSHTTGTSEAFF.

This rearrangement joins TRBV5-1 to TRBJ1-6; TRBD1 is a possible D gene (6 bases). Trimming stripped 0 bases from V and 7 bases from J, with 11 bases between. This CDR3 has 15 amino acids. Germline loops: CDR1 SGHRS, CDR2 YFSETQ. DNA of the CDR3: TGCGCCAGCAGCTTGGGAGGGACAAACAATTCACCCCTCCACTTT. This encodes CASSLGGTNNSPLHF.

The chain employs TRBV5-1 and TRBJ2-2; a weak D match, TRBD2 (5 bases). V was trimmed by 5 bases and J by 5 bases, leaving 13 bases between them. Germline CDR1 and CDR2: SGHRS and YFSETQ. The CDR3 covers 14 residues. Here the CDR3 DNA reads TGCGCCAGCAGTTCTCCCTCGGGGACCGGGGAGCTGTTTTTT. The encoded protein is CASSSPSGTGELFF.

V is TRBV5-5 and J is TRBJ1-1; D not certain. Germline assignment: CDR1 SGHKS and CDR2 YYEKEE (reference sequence). Trimming took 0 bases from V and 0 from J, leaving 3 bases between them. The CDR3 runs to 13 residues. The CDR3 DNA is TGTGCCAGCAGCTTGGACTTGAACACTGAAGCTTTCTTT. Its protein is CASSLDLNTEAFF. Combining the CDR3 with reference TRBV5-5 and TRBJ1-1 gives the whole variable domain DAGVTQSPTHLIKTRGQQVTLRCSPISGHKSVSWYQQVLGQGPQFIFQYYEKEERGRGNFPDRFSARQFPNYSSELNVNALLLGDSALYLCASSLDLNTEAFFGQGTRLTVV.

V and J are TRBV6-6 and TRBJ1-3, with D tentatively TRBD1 (5 bases). Germline V gene sequence: CDR1 MNHNY, CDR2 SVGAGI (reference sequence). The CDR3 extends over 15 amino acids. V was clipped by 6 bases and J by 2 bases, with 14 bases between them. This CDR3 reads CASSDPGGAGNTIYF. The CDR3 coding sequence is TGTGCCAGCAGCGACCCTGGAGGGGCTGGAAACACCATATATTTT.